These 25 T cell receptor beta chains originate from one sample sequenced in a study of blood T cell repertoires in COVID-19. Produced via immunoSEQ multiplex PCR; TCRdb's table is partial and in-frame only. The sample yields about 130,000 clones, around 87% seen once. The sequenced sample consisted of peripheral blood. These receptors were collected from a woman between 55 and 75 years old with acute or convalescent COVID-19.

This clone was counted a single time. In DNA form, the CDR3 reads TGTGCCAGCAGCTTGGTGGACAGGGATAATTCACCCCTCCACTTT. This encodes CASSLVDRDNSPLHF. V and J are TRBV7-3 and TRBJ1-6; 8 bases agree with TRBD1. The CDR3 is 15 amino acids. Germline assignment: CDR1 SGHTA and CDR2 FQGTGA. After removal of 3 bases from V and 5 bases from J, the junction contained 3 bases not matched to a gene.

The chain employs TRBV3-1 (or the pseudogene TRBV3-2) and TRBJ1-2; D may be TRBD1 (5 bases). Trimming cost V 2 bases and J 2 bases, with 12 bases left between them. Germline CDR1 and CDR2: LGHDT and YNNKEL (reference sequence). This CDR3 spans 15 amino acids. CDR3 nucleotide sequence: TGTGCCAGCAGCCAACAGGGCTCCCTCAACTATGGCTACACCTTC. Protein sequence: CASSQQGSLNYGYTF.

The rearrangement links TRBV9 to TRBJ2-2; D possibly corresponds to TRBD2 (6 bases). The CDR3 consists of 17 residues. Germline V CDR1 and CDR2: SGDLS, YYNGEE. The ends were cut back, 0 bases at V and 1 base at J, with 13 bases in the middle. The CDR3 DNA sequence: TGTGCCAGCAGCGTAGGGGGCGGGGCAGGGAACACCGGGGAGCTGTTTTTT. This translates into CASSVGGGAGNTGELFF.

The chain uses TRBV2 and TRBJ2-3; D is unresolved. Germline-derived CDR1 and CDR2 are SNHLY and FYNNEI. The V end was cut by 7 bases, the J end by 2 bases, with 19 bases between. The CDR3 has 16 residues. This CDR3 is CASISRSVADTDTQYF. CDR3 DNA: TGTGCCAGCATAAGTCGAAGTGTAGCAGACACAGATACGCAGTATTTT.

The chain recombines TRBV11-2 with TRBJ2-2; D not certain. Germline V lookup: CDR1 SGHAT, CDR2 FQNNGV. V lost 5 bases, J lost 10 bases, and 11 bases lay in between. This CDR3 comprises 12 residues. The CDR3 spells CASSLHRVELFF. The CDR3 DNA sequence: TGTGCCAGCAGCCTTCACAGAGTGGAGCTGTTTTTT. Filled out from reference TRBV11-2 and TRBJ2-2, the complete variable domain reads EAGVAQSPRYKIIEKRQSVAFWCNPISGHATLYWYQQILGQGPKLLIQFQNNGVVDDSQLPKDRFSAERLKGVDSTLKIQPAKLEDSAVYLCASSLHRVELFFGEGSRLTVL.

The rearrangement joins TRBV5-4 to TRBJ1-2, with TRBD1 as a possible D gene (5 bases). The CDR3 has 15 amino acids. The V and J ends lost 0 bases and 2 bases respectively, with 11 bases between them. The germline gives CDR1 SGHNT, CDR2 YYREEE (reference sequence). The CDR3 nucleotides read TGTGCCAGCAGCTTGGATGGACACGTAAACTATGGCTACACCTTC. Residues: CASSLDGHVNYGYTF.

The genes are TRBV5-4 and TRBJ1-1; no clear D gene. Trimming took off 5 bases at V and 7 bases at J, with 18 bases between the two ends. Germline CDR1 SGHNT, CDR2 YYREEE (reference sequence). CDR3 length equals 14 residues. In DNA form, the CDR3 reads TGTGCCAGCAGTTCTCCTGGGAGAACAAGTGAAGCTTTCTTT. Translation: CASSSPGRTSEAFF.

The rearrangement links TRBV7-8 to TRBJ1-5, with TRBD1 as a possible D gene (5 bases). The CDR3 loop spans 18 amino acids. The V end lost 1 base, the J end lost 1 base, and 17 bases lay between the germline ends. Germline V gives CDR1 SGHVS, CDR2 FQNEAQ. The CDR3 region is CASSLVAQAGVSNQPQHF. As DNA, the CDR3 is TGTGCCAGCAGCTTAGTAGCCCAGGCGGGGGTAAGCAATCAGCCCCAGCATTTT.

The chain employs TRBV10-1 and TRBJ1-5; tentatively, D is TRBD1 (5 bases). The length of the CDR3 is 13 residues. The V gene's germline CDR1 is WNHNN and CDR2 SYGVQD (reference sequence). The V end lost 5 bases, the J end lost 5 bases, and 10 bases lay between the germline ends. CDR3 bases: TGCGCCAGCAGTAGGGGTGCAGATCAGCCCCAGCATTTT. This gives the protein CASSRGADQPQHF.

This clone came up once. CDR3 amino acids: CASRGDRGTEAFF. The CDR3, as DNA: TGTGCCAGCAGGGGGGACAGGGGAACTGAAGCTTTCTTT. The rearrangement links TRBV6-5 to TRBJ1-1; 10 bases are shared with TRBD1. This CDR3 has 13 residues. Germline V lookup: CDR1 MNHEY, CDR2 SVGAGI. Unmatched junction bases numbered 3, after V lost 6 bases and J lost 5 bases.

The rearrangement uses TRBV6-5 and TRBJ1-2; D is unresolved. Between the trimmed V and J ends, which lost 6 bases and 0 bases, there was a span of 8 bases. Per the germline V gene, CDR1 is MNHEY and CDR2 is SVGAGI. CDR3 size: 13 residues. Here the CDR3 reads CASRADTNYGYTF. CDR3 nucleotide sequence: TGTGCCAGCAGGGCCGATACTAACTATGGCTACACCTTC.

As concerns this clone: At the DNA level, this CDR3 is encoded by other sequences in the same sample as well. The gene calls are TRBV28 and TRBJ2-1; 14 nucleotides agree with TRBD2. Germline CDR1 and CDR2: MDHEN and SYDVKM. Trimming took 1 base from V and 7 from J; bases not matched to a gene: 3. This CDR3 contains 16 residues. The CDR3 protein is CASSLSGTSGSNEQFF. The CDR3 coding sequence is TGTGCCAGCAGTTTATCCGGGACTAGCGGGAGTAATGAGCAGTTCTTC.

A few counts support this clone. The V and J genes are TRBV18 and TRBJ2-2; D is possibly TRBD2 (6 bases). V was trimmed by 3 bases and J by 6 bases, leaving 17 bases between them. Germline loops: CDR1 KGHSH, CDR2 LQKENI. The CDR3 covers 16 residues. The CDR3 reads CASSPRTTASSGELFF. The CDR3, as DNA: TGTGCCAGCTCACCCAGGACTACCGCTTCGTCCGGGGAGCTGTTTTTT. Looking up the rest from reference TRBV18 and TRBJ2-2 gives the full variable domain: NAGVMQNPRHLVRRRGQEARLRCSPMKGHSHVYWYRQLPEEGLKFMVYLQKENIIDESGMPKERFSAEFPKEGPSILRIQQVVRGDSAAYFCASSPRTTASSGELFFGEGSRLTVL.

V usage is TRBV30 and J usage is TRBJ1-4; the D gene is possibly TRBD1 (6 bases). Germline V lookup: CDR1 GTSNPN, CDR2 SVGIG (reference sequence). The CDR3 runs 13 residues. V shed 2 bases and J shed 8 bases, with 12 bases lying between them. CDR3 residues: CAWSQSGGEKLFF. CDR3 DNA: TGTGCCTGGAGTCAGTCGGGGGGCGAAAAACTGTTTTTT.

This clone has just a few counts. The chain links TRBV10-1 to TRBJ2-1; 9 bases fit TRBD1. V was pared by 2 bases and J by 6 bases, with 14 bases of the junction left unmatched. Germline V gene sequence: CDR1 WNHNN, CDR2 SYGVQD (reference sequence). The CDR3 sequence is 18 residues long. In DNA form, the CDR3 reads TGCGCCAGCAGTGAGACAGGGGGCATGACAGCGGGGTCCAATGAGCAGTTCTTC. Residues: CASSETGGMTAGSNEQFF.

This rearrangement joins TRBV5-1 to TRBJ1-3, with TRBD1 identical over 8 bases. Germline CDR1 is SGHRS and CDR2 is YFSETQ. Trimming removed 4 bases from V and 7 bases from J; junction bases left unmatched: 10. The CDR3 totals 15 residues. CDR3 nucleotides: TGCGCCAGCAGCATATCGACAGGGGAGGCGAACACCATATATTTT. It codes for CASSISTGEANTIYF.

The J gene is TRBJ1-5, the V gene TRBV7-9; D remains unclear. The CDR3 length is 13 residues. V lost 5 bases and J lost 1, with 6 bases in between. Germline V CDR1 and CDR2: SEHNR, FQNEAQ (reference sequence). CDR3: CASSPLSNQPQHF. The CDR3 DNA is TGTGCCAGCAGCCCACTGAGCAATCAGCCCCAGCATTTT.

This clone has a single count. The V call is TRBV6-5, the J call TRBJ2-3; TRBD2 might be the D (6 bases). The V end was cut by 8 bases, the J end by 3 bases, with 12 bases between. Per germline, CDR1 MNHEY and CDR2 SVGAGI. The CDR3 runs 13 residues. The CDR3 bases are TGTGCCAGCTTGCCGGCGGGGACAGATACGCAGTATTTT. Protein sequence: CASLPAGTDTQYF.

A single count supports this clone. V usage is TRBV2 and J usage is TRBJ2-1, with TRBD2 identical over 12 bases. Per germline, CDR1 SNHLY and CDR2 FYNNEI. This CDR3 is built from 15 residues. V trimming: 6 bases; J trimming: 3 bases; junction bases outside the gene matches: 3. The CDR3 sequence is CASRETSGGYNEQFF. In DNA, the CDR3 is TGTGCCAGCAGAGAGACTAGCGGGGGCTACAATGAGCAGTTCTTC.

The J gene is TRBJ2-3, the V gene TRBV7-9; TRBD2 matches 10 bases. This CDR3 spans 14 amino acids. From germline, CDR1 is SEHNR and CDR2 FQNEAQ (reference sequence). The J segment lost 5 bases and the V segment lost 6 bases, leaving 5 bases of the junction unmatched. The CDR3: CASRRLAGGDTQYF. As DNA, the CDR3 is TGTGCCAGCAGACGACTAGCGGGTGGAGATACGCAGTATTTT.

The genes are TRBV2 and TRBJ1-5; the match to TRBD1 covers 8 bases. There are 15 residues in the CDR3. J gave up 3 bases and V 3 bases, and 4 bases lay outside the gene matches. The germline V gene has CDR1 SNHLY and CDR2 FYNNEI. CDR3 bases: TGTGCCAGCAGTGAGAACAGGGGGTTCAATCAGCCCCAGCATTTT. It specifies CASSENRGFNQPQHF.

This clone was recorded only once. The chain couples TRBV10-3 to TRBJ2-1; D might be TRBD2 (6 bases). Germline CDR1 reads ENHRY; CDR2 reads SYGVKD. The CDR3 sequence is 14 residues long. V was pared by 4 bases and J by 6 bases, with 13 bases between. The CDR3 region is CAISVAGKGNEQFF. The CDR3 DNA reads TGTGCCATCAGTGTTGCGGGAAAGGGCAATGAGCAGTTCTTC.

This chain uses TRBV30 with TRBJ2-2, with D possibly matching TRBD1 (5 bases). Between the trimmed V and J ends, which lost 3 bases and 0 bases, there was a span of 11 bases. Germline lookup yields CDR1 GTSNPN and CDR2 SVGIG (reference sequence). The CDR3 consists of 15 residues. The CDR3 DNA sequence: TGTGCCTGGAGAAGTTGGACATCGAACACCGGGGAGCTGTTTTTT. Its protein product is CAWRSWTSNTGELFF.

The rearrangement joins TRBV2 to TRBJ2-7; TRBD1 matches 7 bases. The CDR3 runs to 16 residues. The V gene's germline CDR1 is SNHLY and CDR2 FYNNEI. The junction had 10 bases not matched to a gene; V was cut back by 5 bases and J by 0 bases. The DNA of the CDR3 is TGTGCCAGCAGTCGAAACAGGGGACCGAGCTCCTACGAGCAGTACGTC. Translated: CASSRNRGPSSYEQYV.

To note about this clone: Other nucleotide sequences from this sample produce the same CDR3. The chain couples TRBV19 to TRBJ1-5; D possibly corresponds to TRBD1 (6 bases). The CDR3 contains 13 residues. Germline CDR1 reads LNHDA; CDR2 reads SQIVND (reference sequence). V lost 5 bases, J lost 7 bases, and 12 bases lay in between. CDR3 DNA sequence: TGTGCCAGTAGTTCCAGGGGCTCCCAGCCCCAGCATTTT. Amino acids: CASSSRGSQPQHF. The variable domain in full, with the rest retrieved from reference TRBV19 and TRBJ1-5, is DGGITQSPKYLFRKEGQNVTLSCEQNLNHDAMYWYRQDPGQGLRLIYYSQIVNDFQKGDIAEGYSVSREKKESFPLTVTSAQKNPTAFYLCASSSRGSQPQHFGDGTRLSIL.